The present T cell receptor (beta chain) was sequenced within a study of blood T cell repertoires in COVID-19. This clone was found once. The CDR3 runs to 13 residues. V was trimmed by 5 bases and J by 2 bases, leaving 7 bases between them. The germline V gene has CDR1 LGHDT and CDR2 YNNKEL (reference sequence). The table came from immunoSEQ multiplex PCR; TCRdb's copy has only in-frame clones and leaves some out. The sample lists 150,000 to 200,000 clones, about nine tenths occurring once. Source material: peripheral blood. This rearrangement joins TRBV3-1 (or the pseudogene TRBV3-2) to TRBJ2-1, with D maybe TRBD1 (6 bases). The sequence was collected from a man aged 65 to 85 with acute or convalescent COVID-19. The CDR3 DNA follows: TGTGCCAGCAGCAGGACAGCCTACAATGAGCAGTTCTTC. It translates to CASSRTAYNEQFF.